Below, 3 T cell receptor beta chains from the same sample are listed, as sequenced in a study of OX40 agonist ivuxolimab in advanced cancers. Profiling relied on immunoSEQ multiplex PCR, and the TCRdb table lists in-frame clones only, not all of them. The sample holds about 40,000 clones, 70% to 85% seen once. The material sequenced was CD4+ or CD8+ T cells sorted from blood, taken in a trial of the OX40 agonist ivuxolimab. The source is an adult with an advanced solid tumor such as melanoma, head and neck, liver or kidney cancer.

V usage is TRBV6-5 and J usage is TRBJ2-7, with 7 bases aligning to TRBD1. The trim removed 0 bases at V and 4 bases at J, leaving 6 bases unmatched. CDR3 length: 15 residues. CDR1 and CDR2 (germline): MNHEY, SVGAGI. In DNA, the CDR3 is TGTGCCAGCAGTTACTCCGGGACAGAGGAGTACGAGCAGTACTTC. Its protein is CASSYSGTEEYEQYF.

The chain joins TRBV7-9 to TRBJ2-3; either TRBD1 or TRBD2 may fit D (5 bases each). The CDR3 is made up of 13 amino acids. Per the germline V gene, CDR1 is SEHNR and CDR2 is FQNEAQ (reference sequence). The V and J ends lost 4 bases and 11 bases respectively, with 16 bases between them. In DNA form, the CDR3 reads TGTGCCAGCAGCTACCGGGACCTATTTAGGCAGTATTTT. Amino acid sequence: CASSYRDLFRQYF.

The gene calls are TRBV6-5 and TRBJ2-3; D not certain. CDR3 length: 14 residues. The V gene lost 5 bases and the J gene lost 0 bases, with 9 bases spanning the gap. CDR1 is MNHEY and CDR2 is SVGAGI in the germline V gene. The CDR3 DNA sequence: TGTGCCAGCAGTATTCAGTCTAGCACAGATACGCAGTATTTT. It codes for CASSIQSSTDTQYF.